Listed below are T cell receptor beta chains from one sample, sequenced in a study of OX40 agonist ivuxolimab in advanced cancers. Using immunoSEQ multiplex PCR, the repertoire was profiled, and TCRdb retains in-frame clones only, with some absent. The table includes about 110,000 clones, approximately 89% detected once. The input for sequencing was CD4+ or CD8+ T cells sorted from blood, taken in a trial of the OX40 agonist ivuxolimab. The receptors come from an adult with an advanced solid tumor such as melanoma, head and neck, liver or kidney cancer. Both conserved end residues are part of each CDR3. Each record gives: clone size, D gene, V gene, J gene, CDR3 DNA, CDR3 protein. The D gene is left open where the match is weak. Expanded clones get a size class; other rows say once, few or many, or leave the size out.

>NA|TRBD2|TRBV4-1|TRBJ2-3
TGCGCCAGCAGCCAGATGGGGGGACTAGCGGGAGATACGCAGTATTTT
CASSQMGGLAGDTQYF
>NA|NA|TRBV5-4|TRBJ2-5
TGTGCCAGCAGCTTTCAGGTTCAGGGACGAGAGACCCAGTACTTC
CASSFQVQGRETQYF
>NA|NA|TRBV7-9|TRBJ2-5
TGTGCCACCCAGAGCCTTCAAGAGACCCAGTACTTC
CATQSLQETQYF
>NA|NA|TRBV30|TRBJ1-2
TGTGCCTGGAGTGTAGTGGGTCCCTATGGCTACACCTTC
CAWSVVGPYGYTF
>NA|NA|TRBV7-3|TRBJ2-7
TGTGCCAGCAGCTTAGGTCCGGGGGATTTATACGAGCAGTACTTC
CASSLGPGDLYEQYF
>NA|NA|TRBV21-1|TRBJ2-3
TGTGCCAGCAGCGGCAGACTAGTGATTTCCACAGATACGCAGTATTTT
CASSGRLVISTDTQYF
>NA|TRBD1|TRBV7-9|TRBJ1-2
TGTGCCAGCAGCCAGGGACAGAAATATGGCTACACCTTC
CASSQGQKYGYTF
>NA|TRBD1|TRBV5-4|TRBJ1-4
TGTGCCAGCAGCCTTGGGACAGGGAATGAAAAACTGTTTTTT
CASSLGTGNEKLFF
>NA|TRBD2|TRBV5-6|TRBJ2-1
TGTGCCAGCAGCAGCCGTAGCGGGAGTTGGTTAAATGAGCAGTTCTTC
CASSSRSGSWLNEQFF
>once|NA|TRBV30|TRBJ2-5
TGTGCCTGGAGTACCACTAGCATAGAGACCCAGTACTTC
CAWSTTSIETQYF
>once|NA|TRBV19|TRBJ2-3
TGTGCCAGTACCAACAGAGCGACCGGCTCCTCCTCAGTCCAATTT
CASTNRATGSSSVQF
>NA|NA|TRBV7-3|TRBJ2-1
TGTGCCAGCAGCTTCACAGGGTTTGGGCATGAGCAGTTCTTC
CASSFTGFGHEQFF
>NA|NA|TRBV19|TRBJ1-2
TGTGCCAGCGGCCTCACCGCGAGCTATGGCTACACCTTC
CASGLTASYGYTF
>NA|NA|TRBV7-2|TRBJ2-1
TGTGCCAGCAGCTCTGGGAGCTCCTACAATGAGCAGTTCTTC
CASSSGSSYNEQFF
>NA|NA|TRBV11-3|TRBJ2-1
TGTGCCAGCAGCCCGGGGGTAGTAAGCAATGAGCAGTTCTTC
CASSPGVVSNEQFF
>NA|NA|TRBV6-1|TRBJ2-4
TGTGCCAGCAGTGACAGGGCCAAAAACATTCAGTACTTC
CASSDRAKNIQYF
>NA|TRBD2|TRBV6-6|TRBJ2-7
TGTGCCAGCAGGGGGACTAGCTCAGGGGGCTCCTACGAGCAGTACTTC
CASRGTSSGGSYEQYF
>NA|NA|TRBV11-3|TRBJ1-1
TGTGCCAGCAGCCAACTCATGGGGAACACTGAAGCTTTCTTT
CASSQLMGNTEAFF
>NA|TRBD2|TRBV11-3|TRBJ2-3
TGTGCCAGCAGCTTAATAGCGGGAGGGTACACAGATACGCAGTATTTT
CASSLIAGGYTDTQYF
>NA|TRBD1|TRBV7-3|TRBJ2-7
TGTGCCAGCAGCTTATTGCGACCGGGACAGGGGGCCAACGAGCAGTACTTC
CASSLLRPGQGANEQYF
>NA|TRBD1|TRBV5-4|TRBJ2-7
TGTGCCAGCAGCCAGCAGCAACCGGGACAGGGTCCCTACGAGCAGTACTTC
CASSQQQPGQGPYEQYF
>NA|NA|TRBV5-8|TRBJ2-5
TGTGCCAGCAGCTCCCGAGGGGATTTCGAGGTTGAGACCCAGTACTTC
CASSSRGDFEVETQYF
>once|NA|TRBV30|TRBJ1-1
TGTGCCTGGAGGGGGGGCACTGAAGCTTTCTTT
CAWRGGTEAFF
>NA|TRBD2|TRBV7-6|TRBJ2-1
TGTGCCAGCAGTCTCGCGGCAGGGAGAGCGGGGGGCGACAATGAGCAGTTCTTC
CASSLAAGRAGGDNEQFF
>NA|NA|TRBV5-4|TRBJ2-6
TGTGCCAGCAGCTTGGTTGGAGGGGAAGGGGCCAACGTCCTGACTTTC
CASSLVGGEGANVLTF
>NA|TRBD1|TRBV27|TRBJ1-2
TGTGCCAGCAGCCGAAGACAGGGGGCCCTATATGGCTACACCTTC
CASSRRQGALYGYTF
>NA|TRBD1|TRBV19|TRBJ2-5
TGTGCCAGTAGCACAGGGGTCCAAGAGACCCAGTACTTC
CASSTGVQETQYF
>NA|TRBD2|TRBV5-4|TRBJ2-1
TGTGCCAGCAGCTTCGAGCGGGAGAGGAATGAGCAGTTCTTC
CASSFERERNEQFF
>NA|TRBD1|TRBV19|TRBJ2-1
TGTGCCAGTAGTATAACAGGGGGAAGCTCCTACAATGAGCAGTTCTTC
CASSITGGSSYNEQFF
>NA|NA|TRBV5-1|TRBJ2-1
TGCGCCAGCAGCAGCTGGCGACAGGGTGGGGGGAATGAGCAGTTCTTC
CASSSWRQGGGNEQFF
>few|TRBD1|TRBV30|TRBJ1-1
TGTGCCTGGAGTGTACAGGGGCCCACTGAAGCTTTCTTT
CAWSVQGPTEAFF
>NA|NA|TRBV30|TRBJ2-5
TGTGCCTGGAGGGGCGCGGTGCGGAGCCAAGAGACCCAGTACTTC
CAWRGAVRSQETQYF
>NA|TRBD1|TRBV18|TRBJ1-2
TGTGCCAGCTCACCCGGGACAGGGGGCGACTATGGCTACACCTTC
CASSPGTGGDYGYTF
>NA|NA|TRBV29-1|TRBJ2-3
TGCAGCGTTGATGGTAGCGGCCATACGCAGTATTTT
CSVDGSGHTQYF
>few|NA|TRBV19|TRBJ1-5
TGTGCCAGTATGGGGGTCGTCAATCAGCCCCAGCATTTT
CASMGVVNQPQHF